This T cell receptor beta chain was identified during a study of Graves' ophthalmopathy and Graves' hyperthyroidism. Study-wide findings and caveats: Both a roughly 66% sensitivity and an approximately 72% specificity characterized the model's predictions of ophthalmopathy progression.

A word on this clonotype: Its antigen is not identified.

RNA transcripts were the source from which TCR beta CDR3 regions were amplified. An initial RT-PCR round employing HTBI primers preceded a second-round multiplex PCR. In TCRdb, the multiplex PCR reads were re-called with MiXCR into one record per CDR3 protein. The sample includes approximately 540,000 distinct CDR3 sequences, 35% to 40% of them seen just once. V dropped 1 base and J dropped 6 bases, with 15 bases sitting between them. This CDR3 has 15 amino acids. Germline loops: CDR1 SGHVS, CDR2 FQNEAQ. Clinicians diagnosed using symptoms, serum thyroxine, TRAb, thyroid ultrasound and orbital computed tomography.

Material for sequencing was peripheral blood or thyroid tissue (not recorded which). The chain employs TRBV7-8 and TRBJ1-2; D may be TRBD1 (5 bases). This sequence originates from an adult man with Graves' hyperthyroidism. DNA for the CDR3: TGTGCCAGCAGCTTAGGTGCCCCGGGACTCCATGGCTACACCTTC. Translating it yields CASSLGAPGLHGYTF.